This TCR beta chain is drawn from a study of control samples from healthy donors and cancer patients. The CDR3 is 14 residues long. Per the germline V gene, CDR1 is SNHLY and CDR2 is FYNNEI. V shed 4 bases and J shed 0 bases, with 10 bases lying between them. The repertoire was sequenced with immunoSEQ multiplex PCR; TCRdb's copy has only in-frame clones and lacks some. The sample has 100,000 to 150,000 clones, roughly 91% seen once; the top ten hold around 9%. The chain recombines TRBV2 with TRBJ2-7; perhaps TRBD2 as D (6 bases). This TCR came from a man aged 40-50 years in good health. The sample was blood. CDR3 loop: CASSARTNSYEQYF. In nucleotides, the CDR3 is TGTGCCAGCAGTGCCCGGACTAACTCCTACGAGCAGTACTTC.